These T cell receptor beta chains were read from a single sample in a study of shared clonotypes between healthy human individuals. Generated by immunoSEQ multiplex PCR, the TCRdb table keeps only in-frame clones and is missing some. Of hundreds of thousands of clones in the sample, around 96% are singletons; the top ten hold less than 0.13%. The source material was naive CD8+ T cells sorted from blood. The receptors shown here come from a woman under 40 in good health. Both conserved end residues are part of each CDR3. The order of the fields is D gene, clone size, V gene, CDR3 protein. A D gene is named only where the DNA matches it firmly. Some rows have no size entry. The others give once, few or many, or a class for an expanded clone.

TRBD1	NA	TRBV10-1	CASSPGTASYEQYF
TRBD2	NA	TRBV28	CEGSGNSYNEQFF
NA	NA	TRBV11-2	CASSLGRENYGYTF
NA	NA	TRBV29-1	CSAVGPDRNTGELFF
NA	NA	TRBV10-3	CAISETDRYPTDTQYF
TRBD2	NA	TRBV28	CASSLQGLDKVDEQFF
NA	NA	TRBV9	CASSVRETYEQYF
TRBD2	NA	TRBV6-5	CASSISGSSYEQYF
NA	NA	TRBV4-1	CASSQGTGKSYEQYF
TRBD2	NA	TRBV4-1	CASSRGRANEQYF
TRBD1	NA	TRBV11-3	CASSLGGGQAGEQFF
NA	NA	TRBV2	CASSLTDLAKNIQYF
NA	NA	TRBV7-9	CASSLAFHEQYF
TRBD1	once	TRBV9	CASSGDRDYNYGYTF
TRBD2	once	TRBV11-3	CASSLDRSGSSDTQYF
NA	NA	TRBV6-1	CASSEALTRTLGNTIYF
TRBD2	few	TRBV27	CASSLTHPGLAGGEETQYF
NA	NA	TRBV25-1	CASSPQGYGYTF
TRBD2	NA	TRBV28	CASSFGRLAATKNIQYF
NA	NA	TRBV28	CASSSRAYEQYF
TRBD2	once	TRBV11-3	CASSRSGAYNEQFF
NA	NA	TRBV27	CASSLHRDASSYNEQFF
NA	NA	TRBV10-2	CASGSGPATDTQYF
NA	NA	TRBV10-1	CASSESGLWNEQFF
NA	NA	TRBV9	CASSALEGGYEQYF
NA	NA	TRBV28	CASSSPGGGASNQPQHF
NA	NA	TRBV4-1	CASSQDPGRANGYTF
NA	NA	TRBV13	CASSLAGSSYEQYF
NA	once	TRBV28	CATGRSYNSPLHF
TRBD2	NA	TRBV29-1	CSVEFTAGGRGF
TRBD1	NA	TRBV2	CASSEGQGAHEQYF
NA	NA	TRBV13	CASSLEELQGDYEQYF
TRBD1	NA	TRBV4-1	CASSLRDRAHEQYF
TRBD1	once	TRBV11-3	CASSLGTPGQGASSYEQYF
NA	NA	TRBV27	CASSLGRSSYEQYF
NA	NA	TRBV6-6	CASSYELAYEQFF
NA	NA	TRBV7-9	CASSLRVSGYYNEQFF
TRBD1	NA	TRBV2	CATTVPGQNSGANVLTF
TRBD2	NA	TRBV28	CASSPLGLADGETQYF
NA	NA	TRBV29-1	CSVGRTELSYEQYF
TRBD1	NA	TRBV7-6	CASSDRGQETQYF
NA	NA	TRBV9	CASSVGEQQYF
TRBD1	NA	TRBV27	CASSLGTGIWGAKNIQYF
NA	NA	TRBV7-9	CASNSGVPEAFF
TRBD2	NA	TRBV25-1	CASKPGGRAGNEQFF
NA	NA	TRBV9	CASSFSGEQYF
NA	NA	TRBV28	CASSLQGEGARANVLTF
TRBD2	NA	TRBV27	CASSPAGGLAGLEQYF
NA	NA	TRBV11-2	CASSFEWSVGELVFF